The 7 T cell receptor beta chains given below trace back to one sample, sequenced in a study of blood T cell repertoires in COVID-19. TCRdb's table, derived via immunoSEQ multiplex PCR, lists solely in-frame clones and lacks some. The sample includes about 75,000 clones, approximately 88% of them seen just once. The sample consisted of peripheral blood. These receptors were collected from a human donor in a cohort sampled during active COVID-19.

This clone was seen just once. The chain has TRBV7-8 and TRBJ1-1, with a weak D call TRBD1 (6 bases). The CDR3 is made up of 12 amino acids. Trimming pared 0 bases from V and 11 bases from J, leaving 10 bases between. Germline V lookup: CDR1 SGHVS, CDR2 FQNEAQ. DNA of the CDR3: TGTGCCAGCAGCTTAGCGGGACAAGGGGCTTTCTTT. This encodes CASSLAGQGAFF.

The J gene is TRBJ2-2, the V gene TRBV27, with 10 bases identical to TRBD1. V lost 9 bases and J lost 3; bases outside the gene matches: 10. Germline CDR1 MNHEY, CDR2 SMNVEV (reference sequence). The CDR3 totals 16 residues. CDR3 sequence reads: CASAAPGQGYTGELFF. The CDR3 DNA sequence: TGTGCCAGTGCCGCTCCGGGACAGGGGTACACCGGGGAGCTGTTTTTT.

The sample holds a few counts of this clone. The chain couples TRBV7-2 to TRBJ1-6; possible D gene TRBD1, 6 bases. CDR1 is SGHTA and CDR2 is FQGNSA in the germline V gene. V shed 4 bases and J shed 16 bases, with 17 bases lying between them. The CDR3 has 13 amino acids. CDR3 DNA: TGTGCCAGCAGCTCGTCAGGGGCGAGGGGGCTCCACTTT. It is translated as CASSSSGARGLHF.

The rearrangement joins TRBV5-4 to TRBJ2-7; D gene unclear. Germline CDR1 and CDR2: SGHNT and YYREEE (reference sequence). V was pared by 0 bases and J by 0 bases, with 10 bases between. There are 15 residues in the CDR3. CDR3 in DNA: TGTGCCAGCAGCTTGGACCCCCGGAGCTCCTACGAGCAGTACTTC. It is translated as CASSLDPRSSYEQYF.

The chain uses TRBV3-1 (or the pseudogene TRBV3-2) and TRBJ2-1, with a tentative D call TRBD2 (5 bases). Germline V gene lookup returns CDR1 LGHDT and CDR2 YNNKEL (reference sequence). V gave up 1 base and J gave up 14 bases, with 12 bases separating them. This CDR3 is built from 12 residues. DNA for the CDR3: TGTGCCAGCAGCCAAGTCGAGGGTTCTGAGTTCTTC. The encoded protein is CASSQVEGSEFF.

The genes are TRBV13 and TRBJ2-7; tentative D call: TRBD2 (7 bases). The CDR3 contains 20 residues. Trimming pared 2 bases from V and 1 base from J, leaving 27 bases between. Germline V gene lookup returns CDR1 PRHDT and CDR2 FYEKMQ (reference sequence). The DNA of the CDR3 is TGTGCCAGCAGCTTATTTCTGCAGGATGGGGGGGCAATCCTATCCTACGAGCAGTACTTC. This encodes CASSLFLQDGGAILSYEQYF.

This clone was counted a few times. The CDR3 here is CASSHPGTGELFF. The CDR3, as DNA: TGTGCCAGCAGCCACCCCGGGACCGGGGAGCTGTTTTTT. The chain joins TRBV11-1 to TRBJ2-2; no clear D. Germline-derived CDR1 and CDR2 are SGHAT and FQDESV (reference sequence). The length of the CDR3 is 13 residues. V was cut by 5 bases and J by 5 bases, with 9 bases left in between.